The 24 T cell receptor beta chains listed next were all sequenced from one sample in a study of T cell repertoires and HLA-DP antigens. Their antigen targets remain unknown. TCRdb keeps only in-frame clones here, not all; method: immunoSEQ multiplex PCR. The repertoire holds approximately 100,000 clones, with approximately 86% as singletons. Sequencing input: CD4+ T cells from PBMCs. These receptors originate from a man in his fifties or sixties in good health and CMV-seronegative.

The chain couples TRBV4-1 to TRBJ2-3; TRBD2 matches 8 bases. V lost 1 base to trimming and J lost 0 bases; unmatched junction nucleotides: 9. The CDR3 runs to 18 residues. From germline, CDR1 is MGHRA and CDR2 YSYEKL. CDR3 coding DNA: TGCGCCAGCAGCCAAGGGGGCGGGGGGCCTAAAAGCACAGATACGCAGTATTTT. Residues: CASSQGGGGPKSTDTQYF.

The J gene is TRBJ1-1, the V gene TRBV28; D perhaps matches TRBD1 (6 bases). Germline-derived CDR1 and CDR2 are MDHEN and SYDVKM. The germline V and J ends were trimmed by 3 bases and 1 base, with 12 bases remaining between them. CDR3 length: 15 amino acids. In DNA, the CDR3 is TGTGCCAGCAGTTTGCCACAGGGCTCGAACACTGAAGCTTTCTTT. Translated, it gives CASSLPQGSNTEAFF.

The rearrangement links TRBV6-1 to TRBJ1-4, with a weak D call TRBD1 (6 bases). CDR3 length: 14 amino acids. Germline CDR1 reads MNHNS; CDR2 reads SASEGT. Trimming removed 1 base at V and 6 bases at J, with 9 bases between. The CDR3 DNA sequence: TGTGCCAGCAGTGAAGACAGGGTTGATGAAAAACTGTTTTTT. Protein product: CASSEDRVDEKLFF.

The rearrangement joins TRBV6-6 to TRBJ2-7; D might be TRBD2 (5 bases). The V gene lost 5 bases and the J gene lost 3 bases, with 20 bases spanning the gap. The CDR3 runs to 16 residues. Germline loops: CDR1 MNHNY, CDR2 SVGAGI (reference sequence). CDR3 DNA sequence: TGTGCCAGCAGTCCCCCAGTACCCGGGGTCGACTACGAGCAGTACTTC. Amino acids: CASSPPVPGVDYEQYF.

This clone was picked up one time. CDR3 in DNA: TGCGCCAGCAGCTTGGACACTAGCGGTTACAATGAGCAGTTCTTC. Translated: CASSLDTSGYNEQFF. V is TRBV5-1 and J is TRBJ2-1; the match to TRBD2 covers 8 bases. This CDR3 spans 15 amino acids. Unmatched junction bases numbered 3, after V lost 0 bases and J lost 4 bases. CDR1 and CDR2 (germline): SGHRS, YFSETQ.

The CDR3 DNA reads TGTGCCAGCAGCTGGGGACAGGGAAACTCCTACGAGCAGTACTTC. It codes for CASSWGQGNSYEQYF. The chain employs TRBV5-4 and TRBJ2-7; 9 bases align to TRBD1. The CDR3 extends over 15 amino acids. In germline, CDR1 is SGHNT, CDR2 YYREEE (reference sequence). With 3 bases clipped from V and 0 bases from J, the junction kept 4 bases outside the gene matches. Drawing the rest from reference TRBV5-4 and TRBJ2-7, the complete variable domain is ETGVTQSPTHLIKTRGQQVTLRCSSQSGHNTVSWYQQALGQGPQFIFQYYREEENGRGNFPPRFSGLQFPNYSSELNVNALELDDSALYLCASSWGQGNSYEQYFGPGTRLTVT.

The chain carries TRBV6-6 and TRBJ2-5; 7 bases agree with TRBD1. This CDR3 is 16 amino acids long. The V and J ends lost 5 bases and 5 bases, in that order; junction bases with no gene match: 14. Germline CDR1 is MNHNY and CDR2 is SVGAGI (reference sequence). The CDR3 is CASSLHRGIGGETQYF. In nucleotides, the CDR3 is TGTGCCAGCAGTCTCCACAGGGGTATAGGCGGGGAGACCCAGTACTTC.

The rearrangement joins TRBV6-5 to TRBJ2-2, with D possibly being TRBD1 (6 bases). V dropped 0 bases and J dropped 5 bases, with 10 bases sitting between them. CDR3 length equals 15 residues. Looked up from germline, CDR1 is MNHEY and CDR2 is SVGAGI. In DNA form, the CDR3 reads TGTGCCAGCAGTTACTCCCAGGGGTGGACCGGGGAGCTGTTTTTT. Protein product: CASSYSQGWTGELFF.

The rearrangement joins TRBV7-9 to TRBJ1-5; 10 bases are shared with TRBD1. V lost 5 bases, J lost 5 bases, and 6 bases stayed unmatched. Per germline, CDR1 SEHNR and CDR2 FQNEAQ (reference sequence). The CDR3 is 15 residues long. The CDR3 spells CASSPSGTGDQPQHF. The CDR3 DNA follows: TGTGCCAGCAGCCCATCCGGGACAGGGGATCAGCCCCAGCATTTT.

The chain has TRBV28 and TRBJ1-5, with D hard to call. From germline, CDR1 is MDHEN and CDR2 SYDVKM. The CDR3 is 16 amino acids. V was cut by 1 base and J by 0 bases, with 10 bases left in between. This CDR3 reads CASSLFGRYSNQPQHF. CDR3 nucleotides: TGTGCCAGCAGTTTATTCGGTCGGTATAGCAATCAGCCCCAGCATTTT.

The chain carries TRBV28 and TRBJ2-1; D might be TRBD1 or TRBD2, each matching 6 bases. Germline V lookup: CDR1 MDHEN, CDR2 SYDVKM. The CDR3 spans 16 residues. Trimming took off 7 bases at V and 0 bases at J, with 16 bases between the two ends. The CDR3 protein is CASTTTWGASYNEQFF. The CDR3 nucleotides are TGTGCCAGCACCACCACGTGGGGGGCCTCCTACAATGAGCAGTTCTTC.

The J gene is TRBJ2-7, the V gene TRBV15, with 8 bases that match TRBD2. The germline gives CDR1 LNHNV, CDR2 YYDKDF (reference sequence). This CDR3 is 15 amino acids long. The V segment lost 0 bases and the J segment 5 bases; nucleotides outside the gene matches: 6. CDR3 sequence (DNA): TGTGCCACCAGCAGAGACTGGGCGGGAGGAAACGAGCAGTACTTC. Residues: CATSRDWAGGNEQYF. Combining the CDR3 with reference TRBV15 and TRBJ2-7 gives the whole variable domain DAMVIQNPRYQVTQFGKPVTLSCSQTLNHNVMYWYQQKSSQAPKLLFHYYDKDFNNEADTPDNFQSRRPNTSFCFLDIRSPGLGDTAMYLCATSRDWAGGNEQYFGPGTRLTVT.

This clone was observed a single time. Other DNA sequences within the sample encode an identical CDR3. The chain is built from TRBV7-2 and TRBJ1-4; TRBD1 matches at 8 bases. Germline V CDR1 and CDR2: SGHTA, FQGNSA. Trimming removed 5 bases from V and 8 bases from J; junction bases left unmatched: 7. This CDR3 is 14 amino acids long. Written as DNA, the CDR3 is TGTGCCAGCAGCAGAGACAGGGGAGGCGAAAAACTGTTTTTT. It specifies CASSRDRGGEKLFF.

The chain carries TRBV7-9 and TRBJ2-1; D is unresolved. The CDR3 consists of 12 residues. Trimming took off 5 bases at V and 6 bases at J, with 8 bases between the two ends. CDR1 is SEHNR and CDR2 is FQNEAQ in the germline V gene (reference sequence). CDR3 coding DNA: TGTGCCAGCAGCCCCCGGCGCAATGAGCAGTTCTTC. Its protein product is CASSPRRNEQFF.

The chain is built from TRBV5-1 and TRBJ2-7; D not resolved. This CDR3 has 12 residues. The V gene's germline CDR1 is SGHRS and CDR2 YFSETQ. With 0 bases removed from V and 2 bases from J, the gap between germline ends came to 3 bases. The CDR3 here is CASSLGTYEQYF. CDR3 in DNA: TGCGCCAGCAGCTTGGGCACCTACGAGCAGTACTTC. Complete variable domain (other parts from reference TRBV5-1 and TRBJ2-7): KAGVTQTPRYLIKTRGQQVTLSCSPISGHRSVSWYQQTPGQGLQFLFEYFSETQRNKGNFPGRFSGRQFSNSRSEMNVSTLELGDSALYLCASSLGTYEQYFGPGTRLTVT.

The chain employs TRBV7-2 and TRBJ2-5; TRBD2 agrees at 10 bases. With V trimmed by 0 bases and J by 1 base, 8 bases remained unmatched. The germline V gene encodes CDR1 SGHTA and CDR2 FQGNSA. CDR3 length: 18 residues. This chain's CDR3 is CASSLAPSGGDIQETQYF. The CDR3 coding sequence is TGTGCCAGCAGCTTAGCGCCCAGCGGGGGGGATATCCAAGAGACCCAGTACTTC.

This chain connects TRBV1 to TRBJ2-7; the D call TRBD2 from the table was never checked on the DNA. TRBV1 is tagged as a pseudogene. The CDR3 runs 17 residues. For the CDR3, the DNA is TGCACCAGCAGCCACACCGTCGGGGGACTAGTCCCCTACGAGCAGTACTTC. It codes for CTSSHTVGGLVPYEQYF.

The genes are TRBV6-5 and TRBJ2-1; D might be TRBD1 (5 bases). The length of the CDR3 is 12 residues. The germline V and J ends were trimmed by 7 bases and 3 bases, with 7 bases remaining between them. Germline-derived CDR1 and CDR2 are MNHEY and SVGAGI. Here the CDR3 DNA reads TGTGCCAGCAAAGGGGTCTACAATGAGCAGTTCTTC. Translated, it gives CASKGVYNEQFF.

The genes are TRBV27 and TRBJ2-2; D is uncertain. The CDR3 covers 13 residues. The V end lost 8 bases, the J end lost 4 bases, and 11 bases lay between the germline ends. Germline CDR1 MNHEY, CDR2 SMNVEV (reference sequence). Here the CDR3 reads CASAAPRTGELFF. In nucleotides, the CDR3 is TGTGCCAGCGCCGCCCCCCGCACCGGGGAGCTGTTTTTT.

This CDR3 is CASRPQQADRGAEAFF. For the CDR3, the DNA is TGCGCCAGCAGACCCCAGCAGGCGGACCGAGGGGCTGAAGCTTTCTTT. The chain has TRBV5-1 and TRBJ1-1, with a tentative D call TRBD1 (5 bases). The CDR3 has 16 amino acids. The V gene lost 5 bases and the J gene lost 6 bases, with 23 bases spanning the gap. Germline assignment: CDR1 SGHRS and CDR2 YFSETQ.

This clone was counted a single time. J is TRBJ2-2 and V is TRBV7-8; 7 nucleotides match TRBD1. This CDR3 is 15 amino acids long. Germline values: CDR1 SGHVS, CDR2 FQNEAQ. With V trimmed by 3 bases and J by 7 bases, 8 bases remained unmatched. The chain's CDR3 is CASSFGDRVIGELFF. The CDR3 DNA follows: TGTGCCAGCAGCTTCGGAGACAGGGTAATCGGGGAGCTGTTTTTT.

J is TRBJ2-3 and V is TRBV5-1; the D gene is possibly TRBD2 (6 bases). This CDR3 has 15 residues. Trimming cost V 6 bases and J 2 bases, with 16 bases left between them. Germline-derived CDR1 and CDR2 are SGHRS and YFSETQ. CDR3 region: CASTGPEGFTDTQYF. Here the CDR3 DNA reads TGCGCCAGCACAGGGCCGGAGGGCTTCACAGATACGCAGTATTTT.

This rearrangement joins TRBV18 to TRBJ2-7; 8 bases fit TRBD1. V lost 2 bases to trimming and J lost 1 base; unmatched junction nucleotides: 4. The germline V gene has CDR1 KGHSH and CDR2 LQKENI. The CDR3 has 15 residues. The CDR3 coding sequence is TGTGCCAGCTCACCAGACAGGGGTCCTTCCTACGAGCAGTACTTC. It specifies CASSPDRGPSYEQYF.

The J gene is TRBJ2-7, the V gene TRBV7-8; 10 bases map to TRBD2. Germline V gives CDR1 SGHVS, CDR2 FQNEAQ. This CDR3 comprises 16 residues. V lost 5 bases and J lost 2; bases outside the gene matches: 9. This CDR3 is CASSRRELAGPYEQYF. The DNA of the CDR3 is TGTGCCAGCAGCCGCCGCGAACTAGCGGGACCCTACGAGCAGTACTTC.